These T cell receptor beta chains were read from a single sample in a study of blood T cell repertoires in COVID-19. The table came from immunoSEQ multiplex PCR; TCRdb's copy has only in-frame clones and leaves some out. The sample lists around 170,000 clones, approximately 80% seen once, with roughly 7.3% in the top ten. The sample consisted of PBMCs or T cells enriched from blood (not recorded which). The receptors come from a woman aged 45-60 years who had recovered from COVID-19. Both conserved end residues are part of each CDR3. D genes are given only for firm matches. Only part of the rows carry a size: once, few, many, or a class if the clone is expanded.

CDR3 protein,CDR3 DNA,D gene,clone size,J gene,V gene
CASSREFGQREQYF,TGTGCCAGCAGCCGAGAATTTGGACAGAGAGAGCAGTATTTT,.,.,TRBJ2-3,TRBV5-4
CASSPDRGGPQHF,TGTGCCAGCAGCCCGGACAGGGGAGGGCCCCAGCATTTT,TRBD1,.,TRBJ1-5,TRBV3-1/TRBV3-2
CASSLVAMTSGSGNEQFF,TGTGCCAGCAGCTTGGTTGCCATGACTAGCGGGAGCGGCAATGAGCAGTTCTTC,TRBD2,.,TRBJ2-1,TRBV5-4
CASSLAGSSGRDEQYF,TGTGCCAGCAGCTTGGCCGGGTCTAGCGGGAGGGACGAGCAGTACTTC,TRBD2,.,TRBJ2-7,TRBV5-4
CASSPGTGTSYEQYF,TGTGCCAGTTCCCCCGGGACAGGGACCTCCTACGAGCAGTACTTC,TRBD1,.,TRBJ2-7,TRBV19
CASSQGPGQGSNEQFF,TGCGCCAGCAGCCAAGGACCGGGACAGGGGAGCAATGAGCAGTTCTTC,TRBD1,.,TRBJ2-1,TRBV4-3
CASSQRQGGVEKLFF,TGTGCCAGCAGCCAAAGACAGGGCGGCGTAGAAAAACTGTTTTTT,TRBD1,.,TRBJ1-4,TRBV7-9
CASSLGSWEVYEQYF,TGTGCCAGCAGCTTAGGGTCATGGGAGGTCTACGAGCAGTACTTC,.,.,TRBJ2-7,TRBV7-8
CASSQDLIRPPGFF,TGTGCCAGCAGCCAAGATCTAATAAGACCCCCGGGGTTCTTC,.,few,TRBJ2-1,TRBV3-1/TRBV3-2
CASSKTGEAQPQHF,TGTGCCAGCAGCAAGACAGGGGAGGCCCAGCCCCAGCATTTT,TRBD1,few,TRBJ1-5,TRBV7-9
CASSQGAGVAKNIQYF,TGTGCCAGCAGCCAAGGGGCGGGAGTAGCCAAAAACATTCAGTACTTC,TRBD2,.,TRBJ2-4,TRBV4-2
CASNRQGNTEAFF,TGTGCCAGCAATAGACAGGGTAACACTGAAGCTTTCTTT,TRBD1,once,TRBJ1-1,TRBV2
CASSSGEGSNQPQHF,TGTGCCAGCAGTTCGGGGGAGGGGAGCAATCAGCCCCAGCATTTT,.,.,TRBJ1-5,TRBV28
CASSQSTGGGQPQHF,TGTGCCAGCAGCCAATCAACAGGGGGCGGTCAGCCCCAGCATTTT,TRBD1,.,TRBJ1-5,TRBV3-1/TRBV3-2
CASIRDQPQHF,TGTGCCAGCATCCGGGATCAGCCCCAGCATTTT,.,.,TRBJ1-5,TRBV21-1
CASSSGQVLLNTEAFF,TGCGCCAGCAGCTCAGGACAGGTTCTACTGAACACTGAAGCTTTCTTT,TRBD1,.,TRBJ1-1,TRBV5-1
CASKFKGDNSYEQYF,TGTGCCAGTAAGTTTAAAGGGGACAACTCCTACGAGCAGTACTTC,.,.,TRBJ2-7,TRBV19
CASSFSVNTEAFF,TGTGCCAGCAGCTTTTCGGTGAACACTGAAGCTTTCTTT,.,.,TRBJ1-1,TRBV11-3
CASSIPGTSRPGELFF,TGTGCCAGCAGTATTCCCGGGACTAGCCGCCCCGGGGAGCTGTTTTTT,TRBD2,.,TRBJ2-2,TRBV7-3
CASSLPGDHTDTQYF,TGCGCCAGCAGCTTGCCGGGGGACCACACAGATACGCAGTATTTT,.,.,TRBJ2-3,TRBV5-1
CASSSNRGSEAFF,TGTGCCAGCAGCTCGAACAGGGGAAGTGAAGCTTTCTTT,TRBD1,.,TRBJ1-1,TRBV7-3
CASSRTSVADTQYF,TGTGCCAGTAGTCGAACTAGTGTCGCAGATACGCAGTATTTT,.,.,TRBJ2-3,TRBV19
CSAFPGGRDNEQFF,TGCAGCGCCTTCCCAGGGGGCAGAGACAATGAGCAGTTCTTC,TRBD1,.,TRBJ2-1,TRBV29-1
CASSTGQGYNSPLHF,TGTGCCAGTAGTACCGGACAGGGGTATAATTCACCCCTCCACTTT,TRBD1,.,TRBJ1-6,TRBV19
CASSLTSGSPRNEQFF,TGTGCCAGCAGCTTGACTAGCGGCTCCCCGAGGAATGAGCAGTTCTTC,TRBD2,.,TRBJ2-1,TRBV7-2
CASSLAGTVGYTF,TGCGCCAGCAGCTTGGCCGGGACAGTCGGCTACACCTTC,TRBD1,once,TRBJ1-2,TRBV5-1
CASSNQGAYEQYF,TGTGCCAGTAGTAATCAGGGGGCCTACGAGCAGTACTTC,TRBD1,.,TRBJ2-7,TRBV19
CASSISGGATGETQYF,TGTGCCAGCAGCATTAGCGGGGGGGCGACGGGTGAGACCCAGTACTTC,TRBD2,.,TRBJ2-5,TRBV4-2
CSLFTDTQYF,TGCAGCCTCTTCACAGATACGCAGTATTTT,.,.,TRBJ2-3,TRBV20-1
CASSQDYSNNQPQHF,TGCGCCAGCAGCCAAGATTACAGCAACAATCAGCCCCAGCATTTT,.,.,TRBJ1-5,TRBV4-3
CASSPDRTANTEAFF,TGTGCCAGCAGCCCTGACAGGACCGCAAACACTGAAGCTTTCTTT,.,.,TRBJ1-1,TRBV7-2
CASSLEGGKVLSTEAFF,TGTGCCAGCAGCTTAGAAGGGGGAAAAGTTCTGAGCACTGAAGCTTTCTTT,.,.,TRBJ1-1,TRBV7-9
CASSLGLASYEQYF,TGTGCCAGCAGCTTAGGACTAGCGTCCTACGAGCAGTACTTC,TRBD2,.,TRBJ2-7,TRBV7-2
CASSPRTDAYEQYF,TGTGCCAGCTCACCTCGGACAGACGCCTACGAGCAGTACTTC,.,.,TRBJ2-7,TRBV18
CASSLGAGSVTGELFF,TGTGCCAGCAGCTTAGGAGCGGGGTCCGTCACCGGGGAGCTGTTTTTT,TRBD2,.,TRBJ2-2,TRBV7-8
CASSQGYRRDYTDTQYF,TGCGCCAGCAGCCAAGGTTACAGGAGGGACTACACAGATACGCAGTATTTT,TRBD2,once,TRBJ2-3,TRBV4-3
CASSPRTSGDLTGELFF,TGCGCCAGCAGCCCCAGGACTAGCGGAGACCTCACCGGGGAGCTGTTTTTT,TRBD2,.,TRBJ2-2,TRBV5-1